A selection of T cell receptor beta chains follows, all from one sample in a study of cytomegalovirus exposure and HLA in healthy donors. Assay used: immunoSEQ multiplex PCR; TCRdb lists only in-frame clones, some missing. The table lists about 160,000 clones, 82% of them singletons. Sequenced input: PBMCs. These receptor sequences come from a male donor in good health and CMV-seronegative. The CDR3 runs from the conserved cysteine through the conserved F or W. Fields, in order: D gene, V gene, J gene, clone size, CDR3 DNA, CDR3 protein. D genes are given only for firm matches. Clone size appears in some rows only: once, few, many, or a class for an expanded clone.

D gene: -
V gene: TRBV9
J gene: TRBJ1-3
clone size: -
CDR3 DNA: TGTGCCAGCAGCGACACGGACAGATTAGGAAACACCATATATTTT
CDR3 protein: CASSDTDRLGNTIYF

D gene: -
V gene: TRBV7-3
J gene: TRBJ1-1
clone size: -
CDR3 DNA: TGTGCCAGCAGCTTAGAGAGGGTCTGGAACACTGAAGCTTTCTTT
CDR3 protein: CASSLERVWNTEAFF

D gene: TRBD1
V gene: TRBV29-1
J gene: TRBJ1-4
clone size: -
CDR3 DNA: TGCAGCGTTGCTCAGGGGGCGACAACTAATGAAAAACTGTTTTTT
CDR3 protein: CSVAQGATTNEKLFF

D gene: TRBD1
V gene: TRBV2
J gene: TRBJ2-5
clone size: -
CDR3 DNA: TGTGCCAGCAGTGAGAGCTACCGGGACAGGGGAGAAGGAGAGACCCAGTACTTC
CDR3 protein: CASSESYRDRGEGETQYF

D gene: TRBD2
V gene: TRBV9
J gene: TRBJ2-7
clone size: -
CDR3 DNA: TGTGCCAGCAGCGGTTCCGGGACTACCTACGAGCAGTACTTC
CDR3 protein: CASSGSGTTYEQYF

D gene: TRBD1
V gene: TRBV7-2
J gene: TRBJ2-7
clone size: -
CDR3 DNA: TGTGCCAGCAGCTACGGGGACAGGTTTTACGAGCAGTACTTC
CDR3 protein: CASSYGDRFYEQYF

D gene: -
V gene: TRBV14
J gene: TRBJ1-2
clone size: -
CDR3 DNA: TGTGCCAGCAGCCTTACAGGGCTCCCTAACTATGGCTACACCTTC
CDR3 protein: CASSLTGLPNYGYTF

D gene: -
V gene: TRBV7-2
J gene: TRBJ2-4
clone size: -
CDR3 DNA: TGTGCCAGCAGCTTAGTGGCGGGATTGGCCAAAAACATTCAGTACTTC
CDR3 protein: CASSLVAGLAKNIQYF

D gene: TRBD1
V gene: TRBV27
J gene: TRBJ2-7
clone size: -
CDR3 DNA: TGTGCCAGCAGTTTGGGACAGGGGGGGTACGAGCAGTACTTC
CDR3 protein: CASSLGQGGYEQYF

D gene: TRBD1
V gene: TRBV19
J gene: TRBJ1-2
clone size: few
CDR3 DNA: TGTGCCAGTAGTATAGGGAGACAGGGGCATGGCTACACCTTC
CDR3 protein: CASSIGRQGHGYTF

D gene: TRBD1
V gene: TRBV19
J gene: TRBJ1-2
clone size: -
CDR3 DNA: TGTGCCAGTAGTATATTTGGGACAGGGGACTATGGCTACACCTTC
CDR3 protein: CASSIFGTGDYGYTF

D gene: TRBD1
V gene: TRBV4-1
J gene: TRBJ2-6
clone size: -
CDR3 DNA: TGCGCCAGCAGCCAAGAGTCCGGGACAGGGTACTCTGGGGCCAACGTCCTGACTTTC
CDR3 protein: CASSQESGTGYSGANVLTF

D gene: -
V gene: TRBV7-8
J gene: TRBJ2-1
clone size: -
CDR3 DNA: TGTGCCAGCAGACGGCCTAGGAATGAGCAGTTCTTC
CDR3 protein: CASRRPRNEQFF

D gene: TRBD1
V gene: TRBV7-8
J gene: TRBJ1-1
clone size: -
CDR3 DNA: TGTGCCAGCAGCCTAGGGGGCTTGGACACTGAAGCTTTCTTT
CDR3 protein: CASSLGGLDTEAFF

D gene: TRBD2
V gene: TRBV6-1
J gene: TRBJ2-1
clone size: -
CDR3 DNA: TGTGCCAGCAGTGAATCCCTAGCGGGTTCCTACAATGAGCAGTTCTTC
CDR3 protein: CASSESLAGSYNEQFF

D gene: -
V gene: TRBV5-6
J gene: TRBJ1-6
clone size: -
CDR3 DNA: TGTGCCAGCCAACCAAGGAGTGGCTATAATTCACCCCTCCACTTT
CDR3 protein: CASQPRSGYNSPLHF

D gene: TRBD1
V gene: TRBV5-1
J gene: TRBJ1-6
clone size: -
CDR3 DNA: TGCGCCAGCACCGGGACAGTGGGGACTGGGAATTCACCCCTCCACTTT
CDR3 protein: CASTGTVGTGNSPLHF

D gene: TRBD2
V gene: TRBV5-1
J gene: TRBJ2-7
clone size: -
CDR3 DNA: TGCGCCAGCAGCTGGACTAGCCGGGGCTACGAGCAGTACTTC
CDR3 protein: CASSWTSRGYEQYF

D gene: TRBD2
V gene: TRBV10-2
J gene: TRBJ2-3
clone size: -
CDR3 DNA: TGCGCCAGCAGCCCACTAGCGGGGGGTTTCGTAGGTACAGATACGCAGTATTTT
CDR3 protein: CASSPLAGGFVGTDTQYF

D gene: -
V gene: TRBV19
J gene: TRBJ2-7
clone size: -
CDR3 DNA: TGTGCCAGTAGCAGGGATACCTACGAGCAGTACTTC
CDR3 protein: CASSRDTYEQYF